The rows below give T cell receptor beta chains drawn from one sample of a study of cytomegalovirus exposure and HLA in healthy donors. Profiling relied on immunoSEQ multiplex PCR, and the TCRdb table lists in-frame clones only, not all of them. The sample includes about 200,000 clones, 65% to 80% of them seen just once. The source material was PBMCs. These receptors all come from a man aged 35 to 55 in good health and CMV-seronegative. Each CDR3 is given with its conserved first and last residue. D genes are given only for firm matches. Only part of the rows carry a size: once, few, many, or a class if the clone is expanded.

abundance	len	j_gene	v_gene	d_gene	CDR3nt	CDR3aa
.	14	TRBJ1-1	TRBV10-3	.	TGTGCCATCAGTGAGGGGGGCGCGTACACTGAAGCTTTCTTT	CAISEGGAYTEAFF
.	19	TRBJ2-2	TRBV29-1	TRBD2	TGCAGCGTTGAATACCCCCTAGCGGGAGGACCTCCGAACACCGGGGAGCTGTTTTTT	CSVEYPLAGGPPNTGELFF
.	15	TRBJ2-3	TRBV10-3	TRBD2	TGTGCCATCAGTTCGCGGGAGTCGGGCACAGATACGCAGTATTTT	CAISSRESGTDTQYF
.	16	TRBJ2-1	TRBV5-4	TRBD2	TGTGCCAGCAGCTCGGGACTAGCGGGAGGGACCAATGAGCAGTTCTTC	CASSSGLAGGTNEQFF
.	18	TRBJ1-3	TRBV4-1	.	TGCGCCAGCAGCCAAGATATTGGAGGAAGGATCTCTGGAAACACCATATATTTT	CASSQDIGGRISGNTIYF
.	11	TRBJ2-7	TRBV6-1	.	TGTGCCAGCAGTGCCGCGGGGGAGCAGTACTTC	CASSAAGEQYF
.	15	TRBJ2-3	TRBV28	.	TGTGCCAGCAGTTTGGTTCTACTGCAGGGAAATACGCAGTATTTT	CASSLVLLQGNTQYF
few	18	TRBJ2-3	TRBV19	TRBD2	TGTGCCAGTAGTATAGATCTCGGTAGCGGGGAGTTTCGGGATACGCAGTATTTT	CASSIDLGSGEFRDTQYF
.	15	TRBJ2-5	TRBV12-5	.	TGTGCTAGTGGTATCGGCGGGGGCGTAAGGGAGACCCAGTACTTC	CASGIGGGVRETQYF
.	17	TRBJ1-1	TRBV11-2	.	TGTGCCAGCAGCTTAGGGGGGCAGGGGAGTTGGAACACTGAAGCTTTCTTT	CASSLGGQGSWNTEAFF
.	18	TRBJ1-2	TRBV5-1	.	TGCGCCAGCAGCCCAACCGGGCAGGGAGCGGGACCTACCTATGGCTACACCTTC	CASSPTGQGAGPTYGYTF
.	12	TRBJ2-3	TRBV7-2	.	TGTGCCAGCAGCCTCCGAGCAGATACGCAGTATTTT	CASSLRADTQYF
.	14	TRBJ2-7	TRBV7-6	TRBD1	TGTGCCAGCAGCTTGGGACAGGGAAACTACGAGCAGTACTTC	CASSLGQGNYEQYF
.	13	TRBJ1-1	TRBV19	TRBD1	TGTGCCAGTAGTCCAGGACAGGGAGGTACGGCTTTCTTT	CASSPGQGGTAFF
.	13	TRBJ1-5	TRBV7-2	.	TGTGCCAGCAGCCCACAGGGTATCCAGCCCCAGCATTTT	CASSPQGIQPQHF
.	12	TRBJ1-1	TRBV30	.	TGTGCCTGGAGTGGGGAGGCTGCGGTGGCTTTCTTT	CAWSGEAAVAFF
few	13	TRBJ2-5	TRBV2	.	TGTGCCAGCGGGCTAGCAAGAGGAGAGACCCAGTACTTC	CASGLARGETQYF
.	15	TRBJ2-5	TRBV11-2	TRBD2	TGTGCCAGCAGTTCACTAGCGGGGGGACGTGAGACCCAGTACTTC	CASSSLAGGRETQYF
.	13	TRBJ1-1	TRBV7-8	.	TGTGCCAGCAGCCTGGGACTTGGAACTGAAGCTTTCTTT	CASSLGLGTEAFF
.	15	TRBJ1-2	TRBV11-2	TRBD1	TGTGCCAGCAGCACCATCAGGGGGTTGGGGTATGGCTACACCTTC	CASSTIRGLGYGYTF
.	18	TRBJ2-7	TRBV4-1	.	TGCGCCAGCAGCCAAGCCGGCGGAGGGGGGGGTGCGAGCTACGAGCAGTACTTC	CASSQAGGGGGASYEQYF